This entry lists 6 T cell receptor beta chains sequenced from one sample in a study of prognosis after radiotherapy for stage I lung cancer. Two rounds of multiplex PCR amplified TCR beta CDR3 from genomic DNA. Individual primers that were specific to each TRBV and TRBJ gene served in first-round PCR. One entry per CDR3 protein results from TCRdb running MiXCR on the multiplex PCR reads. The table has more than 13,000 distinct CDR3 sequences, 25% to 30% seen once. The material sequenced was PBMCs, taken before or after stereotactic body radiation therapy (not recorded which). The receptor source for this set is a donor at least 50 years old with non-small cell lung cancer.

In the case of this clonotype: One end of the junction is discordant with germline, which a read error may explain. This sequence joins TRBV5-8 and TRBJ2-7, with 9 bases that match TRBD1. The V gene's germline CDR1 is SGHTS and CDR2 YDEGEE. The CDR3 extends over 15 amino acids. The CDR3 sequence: CANSSERTGEGEQYF. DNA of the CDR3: TGTGCCAACAGCTCGGAAAGGACAGGGGAGGGCGAGCAGTACTTC.

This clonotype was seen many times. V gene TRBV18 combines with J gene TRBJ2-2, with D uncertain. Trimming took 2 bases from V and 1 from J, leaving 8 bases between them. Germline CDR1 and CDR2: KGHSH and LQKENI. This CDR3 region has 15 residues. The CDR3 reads CASSPRAENTGELFF. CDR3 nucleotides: TGTGCCAGCTCACCAAGGGCCGAGAACACCGGGGAGCTGTTTTTT. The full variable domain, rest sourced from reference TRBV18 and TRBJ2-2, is NAGVMQNPRHLVRRRGQEARLRCSPMKGHSHVYWYRQLPEEGLKFMVYLQKENIIDESGMPKERFSAEFPKEGPSILRIQQVVRGDSAAYFCASSPRAENTGELFFGEGSRLTVL.

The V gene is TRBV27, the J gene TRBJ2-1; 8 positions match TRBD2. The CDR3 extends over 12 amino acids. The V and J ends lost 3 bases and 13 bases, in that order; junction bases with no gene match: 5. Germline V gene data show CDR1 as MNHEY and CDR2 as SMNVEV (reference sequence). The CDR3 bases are TGTGCCAGCAGTTTTAGCGGGGTCACCCAGTTCTTC. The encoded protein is CASSFSGVTQFF.

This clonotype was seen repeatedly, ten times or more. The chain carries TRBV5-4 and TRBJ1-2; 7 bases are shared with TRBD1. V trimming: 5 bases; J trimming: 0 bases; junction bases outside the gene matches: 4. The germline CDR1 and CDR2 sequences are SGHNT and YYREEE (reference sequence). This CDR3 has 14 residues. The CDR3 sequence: CASRSQGSNYGYTF. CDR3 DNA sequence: TGTGCCAGCAGATCACAGGGGTCTAACTATGGCTACACCTTC. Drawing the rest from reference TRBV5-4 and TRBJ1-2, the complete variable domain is ETGVTQSPTHLIKTRGQQVTLRCSSQSGHNTVSWYQQALGQGPQFIFQYYREEENGRGNFPPRFSGLQFPNYSSELNVNALELDDSALYLCASRSQGSNYGYTFGSGTRLTVV.

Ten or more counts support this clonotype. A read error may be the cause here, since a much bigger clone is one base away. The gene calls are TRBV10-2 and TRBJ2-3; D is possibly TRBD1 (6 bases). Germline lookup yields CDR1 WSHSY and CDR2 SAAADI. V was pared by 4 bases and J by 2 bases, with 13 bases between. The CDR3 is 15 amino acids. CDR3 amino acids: CASSGSLGATDTQYF. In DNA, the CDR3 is TGCGCCAGCAGTGGGTCGTTGGGGGCCACAGATACGCAGTATTTT.

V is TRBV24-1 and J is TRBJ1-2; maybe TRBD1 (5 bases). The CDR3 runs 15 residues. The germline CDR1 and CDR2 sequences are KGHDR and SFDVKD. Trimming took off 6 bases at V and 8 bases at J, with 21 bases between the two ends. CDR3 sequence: CATSRITKGLEGYTF. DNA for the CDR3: TGTGCCACCAGTCGAATAACTAAGGGGCTAGAGGGCTACACCTTC.